These T cell receptor beta chains were read from a single sample in a study of T cells in Graves' hyperthyroidism and ophthalmopathy. Each CDR3 protein is one row after TCRdb ran MiXCR on the multiplex PCR reads. Of hundreds of thousands of distinct CDR3 sequences in the sample, roughly 14% were seen once. The sample was blood. These receptors originate from a woman under 30 with Graves' hyperthyroidism. Each CDR3 is given with its conserved first and last residue. Each record gives: D gene, J gene, clone size, V gene, CDR3 protein, CDR3 DNA. D genes are given only for firm matches. The size entry is marked missing in some rows and otherwise reads once, few, many or a size class.

. | TRBJ2-7 | many | TRBV11-2 | CASSPQGRTTYEQYF | TGTGCCAGCAGCCCCCAAGGGAGGACAACCTACGAGCAGTACTTC
TRBD1 | TRBJ2-4 | . | TRBV2 | CASRGPGTGNQNIQYF | TGTGCCAGCAGGGGACCCGGGACAGGGAATCAAAACATTCAGTACTTC
. | TRBJ1-1 | . | TRBV7-6 | CASSLTPRGSMNTEAFF | TGTGCCAGCAGCTTAACCCCCCGGGGGTCAATGAACACTGAAGCTTTCTTT
. | TRBJ2-7 | few | TRBV20-1 | CSAPRADLYEQYF | TGCAGTGCCCCCCGCGCAGACCTCTACGAGCAGTACTTC
TRBD1 | TRBJ2-2 | many | TRBV7-8 | CASSSYRGENTGELFF | TGTGCCAGCAGCTCCTACAGGGGGGAGAACACCGGGGAGCTGTTTTTT
. | TRBJ1-4 | few | TRBV2 | CASSEGARGGEKLFF | TGTGCCAGCAGTGAGGGGGCCAGGGGAGGTGAAAAACTGTTTTTT
. | TRBJ2-3 | many | TRBV2 | CAPRGTDTQYF | TGTGCCCCGAGGGGGACAGATACGCAGTATTTT
. | TRBJ2-1 | many | TRBV6-1 | CASSYGGTGSYNEQFF | TGTGCCAGCAGTTACGGGGGAACAGGTTCCTACAATGAGCAGTTCTTC
TRBD1 | TRBJ1-4 | few | TRBV7-9 | CASSPAGTGASRGEKLFF | TGTGCCAGCAGCCCTGCGGGGACAGGGGCCTCGAGGGGCGAAAAACTGTTTTTT
. | TRBJ2-5 | many | TRBV6-1 | CASSSNLDSTQYF | TGTGCCAGCAGTTCCAATCTTGACTCGACCCAGTACTTC
TRBD1 | TRBJ1-6 | many | TRBV19 | CASSLRTGYSPLHF | TGTGCCAGTAGTCTACGGACAGGATACTCACCCCTCCACTTT
. | TRBJ1-5 | few | TRBV19 | CASSSGPRGHQPQHF | TGTGCCAGTAGTAGCGGCCCCCGGGGGCATCAGCCCCAGCATTTT
TRBD1 | TRBJ1-5 | . | TRBV15 | CATTEDRLSNQPQHF | TGTGCCACCACCGAGGACAGGCTTAGCAATCAGCCCCAGCATTTT
. | TRBJ2-7 | many | TRBV20-1 | CSATGTSGYEQYF | TGCAGTGCTACCGGGACATCCGGCTACGAGCAGTACTTC
TRBD2 | TRBJ2-1 | . | TRBV7-7 | CASSLTSGRPNEQFF | TGTGCTAGCAGCCTGACTAGCGGGAGACCCAATGAGCAGTTCTTC
. | TRBJ2-1 | many | TRBV13 | CASSRASNEQFF | TGTGCCAGCAGTAGGGCCTCCAATGAGCAGTTCTTC
. | TRBJ1-1 | . | TRBV20-1 | CSASFSEATEAFF | TGCAGTGCTTCTTTCTCGGAGGCCACTGAAGCTTTCTTT
TRBD2 | TRBJ2-1 | many | TRBV3-1 | CASSLSGRAYEQFF | TGTGCCAGCAGCCTTAGCGGGAGGGCCTATGAGCAGTTCTTC
. | TRBJ2-7 | many | TRBV20-1 | CSAEGRDSYEQYF | TGCAGTGCCGAGGGGCGGGACTCCTACGAGCAGTACTTC
. | TRBJ1-5 | many | TRBV3-1 | CASSQGEGRPQHF | TGTGCCAGCAGTCAAGGAGAGGGGCGGCCCCAGCATTTT
. | TRBJ1-1 | few | TRBV29-1 | CSVVDLNTEAFF | TGCAGCGTCGTTGACCTGAACACTGAAGCTTTCTTT
. | TRBJ2-5 | many | TRBV5-8 | CASSSGPTKYF | TGTGCCAGCAGCTCGGGGCCAACTAAGTACTTC
. | TRBJ2-6 | . | TRBV28 | CASRGAGSGANVLTF | TGTGCCAGCAGGGGGGCGGGGTCTGGGGCCAACGTCCTGACTTTC
TRBD1 | TRBJ1-6 | . | TRBV9 | CASSGGGQGNSPLHF | TGTGCCAGCAGCGGGGGGGGACAGGGTAATTCACCCCTCCACTTT
. | TRBJ2-1 | many | TRBV7-2 | CASSAQGSGLNEQFF | TGTGCCAGCAGCGCACAGGGTTCTGGTTTGAATGAGCAGTTCTTC
. | TRBJ1-1 | many | TRBV12-3/TRBV12-4 | CASSLGFEGMDTEAFF | TGTGCCAGCAGTTTAGGATTTGAGGGAATGGACACTGAAGCTTTCTTT
. | TRBJ2-5 | many | TRBV11-2 | CASSLTNQETQYF | TGTGCCAGCAGCTTGACAAACCAAGAGACCCAGTACTTC
. | TRBJ1-3 | . | TRBV4-3 | CASSPYTDSGNTIYF | TGCGCCAGCAGCCCCTACACCGACTCTGGAAACACCATATATTTT
. | TRBJ2-5 | many | TRBV6-2/TRBV6-3 | CASSSTSIGETQYF | TGTGCCAGCAGCTCAACTTCAATCGGAGAGACCCAGTACTTC
. | TRBJ1-1 | many | TRBV5-8 | CASSFRLAGTEAFF | TGTGCCAGCAGCTTTCGACTGGCTGGCACTGAAGCTTTCTTT
TRBD1 | TRBJ2-2 | few | TRBV9 | CASSGGQGPSQRVNTGELFF | TGTGCCAGCAGCGGTGGACAGGGCCCGTCTCAGAGGGTCAACACCGGGGAGCTGTTTTTT
TRBD1 | TRBJ2-4 | . | TRBV7-9 | CASSSLLRQGAKNIQYF | TGTGCCAGCAGCTCACTCCTAAGACAGGGGGCTAAAAACATTCAGTACTTC
. | TRBJ2-7 | many | TRBV5-1 | CASSPLDSTYEQYF | TGCGCCAGCAGCCCCTTGGACAGCACCTACGAGCAGTACTTC
. | TRBJ1-1 | many | TRBV3-1 | CASSQEWGNTEAFF | TGTGCCAGCAGCCAAGAATGGGGGAACACTGAAGCTTTCTTT
. | TRBJ2-7 | many | TRBV6-2/TRBV6-3 | CASRNDYRVPPYEQYF | TGTGCCAGCAGGAACGACTACAGGGTTCCTCCCTACGAGCAGTACTTC
TRBD1 | TRBJ1-1 | . | TRBV2 | CASTLDRGDGTEAFF | TGTGCCAGCACTTTGGACAGGGGAGATGGGACTGAAGCTTTCTTT
. | TRBJ1-5 | . | TRBV19 | CASSILFVGQPQHF | TGTGCCAGTAGTATATTATTCGTCGGGCAGCCCCAGCATTTT
. | TRBJ2-1 | many | TRBV18 | CASSISWSSYNGQFF | TGTGCCAGCTCTATAAGTTGGAGCTCCTACAATGGGCAGTTCTTC
. | TRBJ2-4 | many | TRBV2 | CASNYGGLDIQYF | TGTGCCAGCAACTATGGAGGACTCGACATTCAGTACTTC
TRBD1 | TRBJ1-2 | . | TRBV6-2/TRBV6-3 | CASSPTRDSYYGYTF | TGTGCCAGCAGTCCTACCCGGGACAGTTATTATGGCTACACCTTC